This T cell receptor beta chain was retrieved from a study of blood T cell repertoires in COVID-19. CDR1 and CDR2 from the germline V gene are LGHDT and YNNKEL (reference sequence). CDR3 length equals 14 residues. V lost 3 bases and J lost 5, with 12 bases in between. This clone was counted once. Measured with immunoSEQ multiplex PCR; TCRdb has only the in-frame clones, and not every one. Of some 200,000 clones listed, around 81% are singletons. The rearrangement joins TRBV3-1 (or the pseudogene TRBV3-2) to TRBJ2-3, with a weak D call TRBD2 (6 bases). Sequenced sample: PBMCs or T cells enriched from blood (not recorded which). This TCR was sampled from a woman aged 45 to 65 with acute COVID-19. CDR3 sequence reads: CASSHSGVKDTQYF. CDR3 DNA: TGTGCCAGCAGCCATTCGGGAGTGAAAGATACGCAGTATTTT.